Below, one TCR beta chain is given with its context. This clonotype showed up many times. The target of this receptor is not known. Base qualities were left out, and no much larger clone turns up one base away. CD4+ T cells collected through bronchoalveolar lavage were the source used for profiling TCR repertoires. Instrument used: Illumina MiSeq. TCRdb reworked the public reads: Q25 trimming with fastp, MiXCR clone assembly, productive beta chains retained. Rows matching on CDR3 protein sequence are summarized as one entry with the most common DNA and genes. The table for this sample lists under 20,000 distinct CDR3 sequences; roughly 21% of them were counted only once. Of the sample, roughly 0.7% is held by the ten largest clones. The data derive from a study of lung T cells in sarcoidosis with Löfgren's syndrome (dated 2017 in TCRdb). About the investigation overall: Sarcoidosis was described as a granulomatous, mainly pulmonary disease marked by CD4+ T cell accumulation in bronchoalveolar lavage fluid. The repertoire analyses were focused on Lofgren's syndrome patients.

Relative to germline, V is missing 2 bases and J is missing 5 bases, with 8 bases of the junction outside any gene match. CDR1 and CDR2 were assigned from the germline V gene (reference sequence) as SEHNR and FQNEAQ. Counted from cysteine to phenylalanine, this CDR3 has 16 amino acids. Of the read, only the CDR3 DNA is kept; its 48 bases are in frame from base 1. What the research found in general, with its limitations: TRAV12-1 and TRBV2 were reported as the most expanded V gene segments in Löfgren's syndrome patients compared with control subjects. Sharing of TRAV12-1 and TRBV2 CDR3 motifs among multiple Lofgren's syndrome patients was reported, suggesting public CD4+ TCR repertoires. The study only suggested recognition of a sarcoidosis-associated antigen, and the antigen remained putative and unidentified. Analysis of alphabeta pairing showed that TRAV12-1 paired preferentially with TRBV2, and the TCRs formed by this pairing showed CDR3 homology.

Rearrangement joined TRBV7-9 to TRBJ2-5; TRBD2 matches 10 bases in the middle. The TCR was taken from a human donor with sarcoidosis (Löfgren's syndrome or another form), or a control subject (not recorded which). Source material: CD4+ T cells from bronchoalveolar lavage. CDR3 loop: CASSLRPIAGGETQYF. The DNA sequence is TGTGCCAGCAGCTTAAGACCCATAGCGGGAGGTGAGACCCAGTACTTC.